This T cell receptor (beta chain) was captured by sequencing in a study of T cells in Graves' hyperthyroidism and ophthalmopathy. Study-wide results and caveats: In blood, most of the thyroid clonotypes expanded above 0.001 were also present.

Amplification of TCR beta CDR3 regions was performed using RNA transcripts as template. The HTBI primer set was used in a first-round RT-PCR of the TCR CDR3. From the multiplex PCR reads, TCRdb called clonotypes with MiXCR, one entry per CDR3 protein. This table has approximately 370,000 distinct CDR3 sequences, about a sixth appearing once. As for this clonotype: Its cognate antigen is unknown.

The CDR3 contains 14 residues. The germline V gene has CDR1 SQVTM and CDR2 ANQGSEA. V was pared by 6 bases and J by 7 bases, with 19 bases between. The origin of this receptor is a young woman with Graves' hyperthyroidism that later progressed to Graves' ophthalmopathy. The sample taken for sequencing was blood. V and J are TRBV29-1 and TRBJ2-1; maybe TRBD2 (7 bases). The CDR3 DNA is TGCAGCGTCTCGATCGCGGGGGCGGGTAATGAGCAGTTCTTC. It yields the protein CSVSIAGAGNEQFF.